Described below is a single T cell receptor (beta chain) sequence and its context. The entry originates in a study of shared clonotypes between healthy human individuals. Germline-derived CDR1 and CDR2 are GTSNPN and SVGIG (reference sequence). CDR3 length: 14 residues. V lost 3 bases, J lost 0 bases, and 1 base stayed unmatched. Measured with immunoSEQ multiplex PCR; TCRdb has only the in-frame clones, and not every one. Of approximately 1.5 million clones detected, about 98.5% appear once; the ten largest clones hold 0.3% to 0.45%. The sample was naive CD4+ T cells sorted from blood. Subset in this sample: CD45RA+ positively selected. This receptor was taken from a man between 25 and 39 years old in good health. The rearrangement uses TRBV30 and TRBJ2-3; 9 bases are shared with TRBD1. CDR3 coding DNA: TGTGCCTGGAGGGACAGGGGAAGCACAGATACGCAGTATTTT. This translates into CAWRDRGSTDTQYF. The full variable domain, completed using reference TRBV30 and TRBJ2-3, is SQTIHQWPATLVQPVGSPLSLECTVEGTSNPNLYWYRQAAGRGLQLLFYSVGIGQISSEVPQNLSASRPQDRQFILSSKKLLLSDSGFYLCAWRDRGSTDTQYFGPGTRLTVL.